This T cell receptor beta chain was profiled in a study of blood T cells in healthy people across ages. Looking at the study overall: Template switching caught about one barcoded beta molecule for each two T cells. Study-wide results and caveats: Bulk PBMC profiling left naive and antigen-experienced comparisons inconclusive.

Primed by a sample-barcoded 5' primer and a J-beta primer mix, a second PCR proceeded for roughly 6 to 12 cycles. The yield of each sample was at least 2.5 million CDR3-containing paired-end reads. One entry per CDR3 protein results from TCRdb running MiXCR on the 5' RACE reads. The sample gives 920,000 or so distinct CDR3 sequences, more than 40% of which show up once; 18% is in the top ten. This clonotype has only a few counts. The antigen is unknown. The CDR3 consists of 16 residues. CDR1 is SGHKS, CDR2 YYEKEE, per germline (reference sequence). V was trimmed by 0 bases and J by 4 bases, leaving 14 bases between them. Whenever a sample was processed, at least 6.5 million PBMCs were isolated.

V usage is TRBV5-5 and J usage is TRBJ1-5; perhaps TRBD1 as D (6 bases). The receptor was derived from an older woman in good health. Material for sequencing was blood. CDR3 sequence (DNA): TGTGCCAGCAGCTTGGGTGTGGGGGCAGAGAATCAGCCCCAGCATTTT. It translates to CASSLGVGAENQPQHF. Based on the CDR3 plus reference TRBV5-5 and TRBJ1-5, the full variable domain is DAGVTQSPTHLIKTRGQQVTLRCSPISGHKSVSWYQQVLGQGPQFIFQYYEKEERGRGNFPDRFSARQFPNYSSELNVNALLLGDSALYLCASSLGVGAENQPQHFGDGTRLSIL.